Listed below are T cell receptor beta chains from one sample, sequenced in a study of cytomegalovirus exposure and HLA in healthy donors. This table comes from immunoSEQ multiplex PCR, and its TCRdb copy is limited to in-frame clones, with some not included. The sample table sets out about 200,000 clones. What was sequenced was PBMCs. The receptors originated from a boy aged 5-17 years in good health and CMV-seronegative. Each CDR3 is given with its conserved first and last residue. A D gene is named only where the DNA matches it firmly.

D gene: NA; V gene: TRBV6-1; J gene: TRBJ1-1; CDR3 protein: CASSVSHQNTEAFF; CDR3 DNA: TGTGCCAGCAGTGTGTCACACCAGAACACTGAAGCTTTCTTT
D gene: TRBD1; V gene: TRBV6-5; J gene: TRBJ1-1; CDR3 protein: CASSYWGTGDNTEAFF; CDR3 DNA: TGTGCCAGCAGTTACTGGGGTACAGGGGATAACACTGAAGCTTTCTTT
D gene: NA; V gene: TRBV18; J gene: TRBJ1-2; CDR3 protein: CASSPPGQGYGYTF; CDR3 DNA: TGTGCCAGCTCACCACCGGGACAAGGCTATGGCTACACCTTC
D gene: TRBD1; V gene: TRBV28; J gene: TRBJ1-5; CDR3 protein: CASSPVTGEIAQPQHF; CDR3 DNA: TGTGCCAGCAGCCCCGTGACAGGGGAAATAGCTCAGCCCCAGCATTTT
D gene: TRBD2; V gene: TRBV6-4; J gene: TRBJ2-5; CDR3 protein: CASGGVRQETQYF; CDR3 DNA: TGTGCCAGCGGGGGGGTAAGGCAAGAGACCCAGTACTTC
D gene: NA; V gene: TRBV9; J gene: TRBJ2-2; CDR3 protein: CASSVGVGQPQQELFF; CDR3 DNA: TGTGCCAGCAGCGTTGGAGTAGGACAGCCACAGCAGGAGCTGTTTTTT
D gene: NA; V gene: TRBV9; J gene: TRBJ1-2; CDR3 protein: CASSGERLDGYTF; CDR3 DNA: TGTGCCAGCAGCGGGGAGCGCCTCGATGGCTACACCTTC
D gene: TRBD1; V gene: TRBV5-4; J gene: TRBJ2-7; CDR3 protein: CASSRGQDPEQYF; CDR3 DNA: TGTGCCAGCAGCCGAGGACAGGATCCCGAGCAGTACTTC
D gene: NA; V gene: TRBV30; J gene: TRBJ1-2; CDR3 protein: CAWKWGGDYGYTF; CDR3 DNA: TGTGCCTGGAAGTGGGGGGGCGACTATGGCTACACCTTC
D gene: NA; V gene: TRBV19; J gene: TRBJ1-2; CDR3 protein: CASSLGFPYGYTF; CDR3 DNA: TGTGCCAGCTCTCTCGGGTTTCCCTATGGCTACACCTTC
D gene: TRBD2; V gene: TRBV6-1; J gene: TRBJ2-7; CDR3 protein: CASRTTSGPLIEQYF; CDR3 DNA: TGTGCCAGCAGGACGACTAGCGGACCTCTTATCGAGCAGTACTTC
D gene: NA; V gene: TRBV10-2; J gene: TRBJ1-4; CDR3 protein: CASSGETGIPTTNEKLFF; CDR3 DNA: TGCGCCAGCAGTGGCGAAACCGGGATACCAACAACTAATGAAAAACTGTTTTTT
D gene: NA; V gene: TRBV19; J gene: TRBJ2-7; CDR3 protein: CASSIGQGFEQYF; CDR3 DNA: TGTGCCAGTAGTATAGGGCAGGGGTTCGAGCAGTACTTC
D gene: NA; V gene: TRBV28; J gene: TRBJ2-1; CDR3 protein: CASSLPGVTNEQFF; CDR3 DNA: TGTGCCAGCAGCCTCCCAGGGGTTACGAATGAGCAGTTCTTC
D gene: NA; V gene: TRBV14; J gene: TRBJ1-5; CDR3 protein: CASSQDLGQPQHF; CDR3 DNA: TGTGCCAGCAGCCAAGATCTCGGTCAGCCCCAGCATTTT
D gene: NA; V gene: TRBV7-9; J gene: TRBJ1-1; CDR3 protein: CASSGLLNTEAFF; CDR3 DNA: TGTGCCAGCAGTGGACTTTTGAACACTGAAGCTTTCTTT
D gene: TRBD2; V gene: TRBV5-8; J gene: TRBJ2-1; CDR3 protein: CASSSSGGFYNEQFF; CDR3 DNA: TGTGCCAGCAGCTCCAGCGGGGGATTTTACAATGAGCAGTTCTTC
D gene: TRBD2; V gene: TRBV7-9; J gene: TRBJ2-1; CDR3 protein: CASSLARGGLANEQFF; CDR3 DNA: TGTGCCAGCAGCTTAGCGCGGGGGGGGCTCGCCAATGAGCAGTTCTTC
D gene: NA; V gene: TRBV2; J gene: TRBJ1-2; CDR3 protein: CASSGQNTNYGYTF; CDR3 DNA: TGTGCCAGCAGTGGACAGAATACTAACTATGGCTACACCTTC
D gene: TRBD2; V gene: TRBV7-9; J gene: TRBJ2-5; CDR3 protein: CASSSWTSYGGETQYF; CDR3 DNA: TGTGCCAGCAGCTCGTGGACTAGCTATGGGGGGGAGACCCAGTACTTC
D gene: NA; V gene: TRBV15; J gene: TRBJ1-3; CDR3 protein: CATSRDFGVGNTIYF; CDR3 DNA: TGTGCCACCAGCAGAGATTTCGGGGTGGGAAACACCATATATTTT
D gene: NA; V gene: TRBV5-1; J gene: TRBJ2-3; CDR3 protein: CASSFQGGRDTQYF; CDR3 DNA: TGCGCCAGCAGCTTCCAGGGAGGTAGGGATACGCAGTATTTT
D gene: NA; V gene: TRBV27; J gene: TRBJ1-5; CDR3 protein: CASSPSTGNSNQPQHF; CDR3 DNA: TGTGCCAGCAGCCCCTCCACAGGGAATAGCAATCAGCCCCAGCATTTT
D gene: TRBD1; V gene: TRBV19; J gene: TRBJ1-1; CDR3 protein: CASRRGTGGAYNTEAFF; CDR3 DNA: TGTGCCAGTAGACGAGGGACAGGGGGCGCCTATAACACTGAAGCTTTCTTT
D gene: NA; V gene: TRBV6-5; J gene: TRBJ2-1; CDR3 protein: CASRTGGAFMNEQFF; CDR3 DNA: TGTGCCAGCAGGACTGGGGGGGCGTTTATGAATGAGCAGTTCTTC
D gene: NA; V gene: TRBV11-2; J gene: TRBJ2-7; CDR3 protein: CASSLGAGDEQYF; CDR3 DNA: TGTGCCAGCAGCTTAGGGGCGGGCGACGAGCAGTACTTC
D gene: TRBD2; V gene: TRBV15; J gene: TRBJ2-5; CDR3 protein: CATNAGTRRETQYF; CDR3 DNA: TGTGCCACCAACGCGGGGACTAGAAGAGAGACCCAGTACTTC
D gene: NA; V gene: TRBV5-5; J gene: TRBJ1-6; CDR3 protein: CASSLVDSSYNSPLHF; CDR3 DNA: TGTGCCAGCAGCTTGGTGGACAGCTCCTATAATTCACCCCTCCACTTT
D gene: NA; V gene: TRBV18; J gene: TRBJ1-3; CDR3 protein: CASSPSRDRSGNTIYF; CDR3 DNA: TGTGCCAGCTCACCAAGCCGGGATCGGTCTGGAAACACCATATATTTT
D gene: TRBD1; V gene: TRBV6-5; J gene: TRBJ1-2; CDR3 protein: CASSGTGQYGYTF; CDR3 DNA: TGTGCCAGCAGTGGGACAGGGCAGTATGGCTACACCTTC
D gene: TRBD1; V gene: TRBV9; J gene: TRBJ2-2; CDR3 protein: CASSPQGTVLRELFF; CDR3 DNA: TGTGCCAGCAGTCCTCAGGGGACAGTGTTGCGGGAGCTGTTTTTT
D gene: NA; V gene: TRBV19; J gene: TRBJ1-5; CDR3 protein: CASSTGQSSNQPQHF; CDR3 DNA: TGTGCCAGTAGTACGGGACAATCTAGCAATCAGCCCCAGCATTTT
D gene: NA; V gene: TRBV5-6; J gene: TRBJ1-2; CDR3 protein: CASSLGQHYGYTF; CDR3 DNA: TGTGCCAGCAGCCTAGGCCAGCACTATGGCTACACCTTC
D gene: NA; V gene: TRBV27; J gene: TRBJ1-5; CDR3 protein: CATPGQRGPNSNQPQHF; CDR3 DNA: TGTGCCACCCCCGGACAGAGGGGACCGAATAGCAATCAGCCCCAGCATTTT
D gene: NA; V gene: TRBV28; J gene: TRBJ1-3; CDR3 protein: CASSSPYDEGVGNTIYF; CDR3 DNA: TGTGCCAGCAGTTCCCCCTACGACGAGGGGGTCGGAAACACCATATATTTT
D gene: TRBD1; V gene: TRBV19; J gene: TRBJ2-1; CDR3 protein: CASSISGQLYNEQFF; CDR3 DNA: TGTGCCAGTAGTATATCGGGACAGCTCTACAATGAGCAGTTCTTC
D gene: NA; V gene: TRBV5-1; J gene: TRBJ2-3; CDR3 protein: CASSYRKAGQLDDTQYF; CDR3 DNA: TGCGCCAGCAGCTACCGGAAAGCGGGCCAGCTCGATGATACGCAGTATTTT
D gene: NA; V gene: TRBV5-6; J gene: TRBJ2-5; CDR3 protein: CASSLARLALKETQYF; CDR3 DNA: TGTGCCAGCAGCTTGGCGCGGCTAGCGCTTAAAGAGACCCAGTACTTC
D gene: NA; V gene: TRBV11-2; J gene: TRBJ2-6; CDR3 protein: CASRSLTSGANVLTF; CDR3 DNA: TGTGCCAGCAGATCACTTACCTCTGGGGCCAACGTCCTGACTTTC
D gene: TRBD2; V gene: TRBV7-2; J gene: TRBJ2-3; CDR3 protein: CASKIAGGTNTDTQYF; CDR3 DNA: TGTGCCAGCAAAATAGCGGGGGGGACCAATACAGATACGCAGTATTTT
D gene: TRBD1; V gene: TRBV19; J gene: TRBJ1-5; CDR3 protein: CANDRAPGSNQPQHF; CDR3 DNA: TGTGCCAATGACAGGGCTCCGGGCAGCAATCAGCCCCAGCATTTT